These 27 T cell receptor beta chains share one sample of origin, sequenced in a study of technical replicates of blood from a handful of donors. Measured with immunoSEQ multiplex PCR; TCRdb has only the in-frame clones, and not every one. The table has under 100,000 clones, about 96% seen once. Sequencing input: T cells isolated from PBMCs. The receptors shown here come from a human donor in good health.

The V call is TRBV28, the J call TRBJ1-4, with D uncertain. V was trimmed by 9 bases and J by 7 bases, leaving 21 bases between them. This CDR3 contains 15 residues. Germline-derived CDR1 and CDR2 are MDHEN and SYDVKM. The CDR3 loop reads CASSTRDGLSEKLFF. In DNA form, the CDR3 reads TGTGCCAGTTCTACCCGTGACGGACTTAGTGAAAAACTGTTTTTT.

V and J are TRBV9 and TRBJ1-4; 8 bases are a match to TRBD1. The CDR3 runs 14 residues. Germline lookup yields CDR1 SGDLS and CDR2 YYNGEE. V lost 2 bases, J lost 4 bases, and 1 base stayed unmatched. The CDR3 bases are TGTGCCAGCAGCGTTGGACAGGGTAATGAAAAACTGTTTTTT. It specifies CASSVGQGNEKLFF.

This clone was observed a single time. This chain connects TRBV4-1 to TRBJ2-3, with D possibly matching TRBD1 (5 bases). Per the germline V gene, CDR1 is MGHRA and CDR2 is YSYEKL. V gave up 0 bases and J gave up 1 base, with 11 bases separating them. The CDR3 has 16 amino acids. The chain's CDR3 is CASSQEKQAGTDTQYF. The CDR3, as DNA: TGCGCCAGCAGCCAAGAAAAACAGGCCGGCACAGATACGCAGTATTTT.

This rearrangement joins TRBV21-1 to TRBJ2-5; the table's D call TRBD2 went unverified against the DNA. TRBV21-1 is flagged as a pseudogene. The CDR3 is 16 amino acids. The CDR3 spells CASSKGRSGRTETQYF. The CDR3 region has the DNA TGTGCCAGCAGCAAAGGGCGGTCAGGGAGGACCGAGACCCAGTACTTC.

The rearrangement uses TRBV5-4 and TRBJ2-1; TRBD2 might be the D (5 bases). V was trimmed by 4 bases and J by 8 bases, leaving 13 bases between them. The CDR3 length is 13 residues. Germline V gene lookup returns CDR1 SGHNT and CDR2 YYREEE (reference sequence). This chain's CDR3 is CASSQTPEDEQFF. The CDR3 DNA reads TGTGCCAGCAGCCAGACCCCGGAGGATGAGCAGTTCTTC.

The chain joins TRBV6-5 to TRBJ2-7, with a tentative D call TRBD2 (5 bases). V was pared by 8 bases and J by 2 bases, with 16 bases between. The CDR3 runs to 14 residues. Germline V lookup: CDR1 MNHEY, CDR2 SVGAGI. CDR3 coding DNA: TGTGCCAGCTCCGATAGAGGGAGCCCCTACGAGCAGTACTTC. Translated, it gives CASSDRGSPYEQYF.

The chain carries TRBV10-3 and TRBJ1-3; D unclear. CDR1 is ENHRY, CDR2 SYGVKD, per germline. The CDR3 contains 12 residues. The V gene lost 10 bases and the J gene lost 8 bases, with 15 bases spanning the gap. DNA of the CDR3: TGTGCCACGAAGGGTTTGGGAGACACCATATATTTT. Translation: CATKGLGDTIYF.

This chain links TRBV4-3 with TRBJ2-3; 7 bases line up with TRBD1. V shed 3 bases, J shed 6 bases, and the junction held 6 bases outside the gene matches. The germline gives CDR1 LGHNA, CDR2 YSLEER. This CDR3 has 14 residues. CDR3 protein: CASSHTGVGDTQYF. The CDR3 region has the DNA TGCGCCAGCAGCCACACAGGGGTGGGGGATACGCAGTATTTT.

This chain links TRBV7-2 with TRBJ2-1; a possible D gene is TRBD2 (5 bases). Germline V gene data show CDR1 as SGHTA and CDR2 as FQGNSA. V was cut by 2 bases and J by 9 bases, with 14 bases left in between. This CDR3 comprises 14 residues. The CDR3, as DNA: TGTGCCAGCAGCTTATTGGGGAGAGAGGGTGAGCAGTTCTTC. Translated, it gives CASSLLGREGEQFF.

The chain carries TRBV9 and TRBJ2-2; TRBD2 agrees at 15 bases. The V gene's germline CDR1 is SGDLS and CDR2 YYNGEE. The CDR3 is 18 amino acids. V dropped 4 bases and J dropped 8; count of bases not matched to a gene: 12. The CDR3: CASSPPSGLAGGSGELFF. The DNA for the CDR3 is TGTGCCAGCAGCCCTCCCTCGGGACTAGCGGGAGGATCGGGGGAGCTGTTTTTT.

This chain links TRBV9 with TRBJ2-7; D not certain. The CDR3 covers 12 residues. Germline lookup yields CDR1 SGDLS and CDR2 YYNGEE. Trimming pared 0 bases from V and 5 bases from J, leaving 6 bases between. The CDR3 region is CASSVAGNEQYF. The CDR3 DNA sequence: TGTGCCAGCAGCGTAGCTGGCAACGAGCAGTACTTC.

The chain recombines TRBV11-2 with TRBJ1-2, with no clear D. This CDR3 is built from 13 residues. Germline assignment: CDR1 SGHAT and CDR2 FQNNGV. The V and J ends lost 4 bases and 9 bases respectively, with 15 bases between them. CDR3: CASSSSSGDSYTF. Here the CDR3 DNA reads TGTGCCAGCAGCTCCTCTTCCGGGGATAGCTACACCTTC.

The genes are TRBV7-9 and TRBJ2-1; TRBD2 matches at 14 bases. The CDR3 has 16 residues. V was clipped by 11 bases and J by 6 bases; unmatched bases: 12. The germline V gene has CDR1 SEHNR and CDR2 FQNEAQ (reference sequence). The CDR3: CADVGLAGEYPNEQFF. In DNA form, the CDR3 reads TGTGCCGACGTGGGACTAGCGGGAGAGTACCCCAATGAGCAGTTCTTC.

V and J are TRBV9 and TRBJ1-2; D perhaps matches TRBD1 (5 bases). The length of the CDR3 is 14 residues. CDR1 SGDLS and CDR2 YYNGEE come from the germline V gene. With 6 bases removed from V and 3 bases from J, the gap between germline ends came to 15 bases. The chain's CDR3 is CASTGPASHYGYTF. In DNA form, the CDR3 reads TGTGCCAGCACAGGGCCAGCTTCTCACTATGGCTACACCTTC.

V usage is TRBV7-6 and J usage is TRBJ2-5; D not resolved. The CDR3 length is 11 residues. CDR1 SGHVS and CDR2 FNYEAQ come from the germline V gene. Trimming left V 5 bases short and J 10 bases short, with 11 bases between. The CDR3 region has the DNA TGTGCCAGCAGCACTGTAGGAGACCAGTACTTC. Its protein is CASSTVGDQYF.

The chain joins TRBV29-1 to TRBJ1-1; 7 nucleotides match TRBD1. This CDR3 has 12 residues. CDR1 is SQVTM, CDR2 ANQGSEA, per germline. The V and J ends lost 3 bases and 4 bases, in that order; junction bases with no gene match: 2. The CDR3: CSVDRQGTEAFF. The CDR3 DNA is TGCAGCGTTGACAGACAGGGCACTGAAGCTTTCTTT.

J is TRBJ2-7 and V is TRBV30; 8 nucleotides line up with TRBD1. Germline V gives CDR1 GTSNPN, CDR2 SVGIG (reference sequence). The ends lost 1 base at V and 3 bases at J; junction bases unmatched: 11. The CDR3 loop spans 16 amino acids. The CDR3 DNA is TGTGCCTGGAGTGGGGGTCCGGGACAGGATGTCTACGAGCAGTACTTC. Translated: CAWSGGPGQDVYEQYF.

The chain has TRBV9 and TRBJ2-2, with 7 bases identical to TRBD2. The CDR3 covers 18 residues. Trimming cost V 5 bases and J 5 bases; bases outside gene matches: 18. Germline CDR1 SGDLS, CDR2 YYNGEE. The CDR3 spells CASRGNLQRGRGTGELFF. The CDR3 bases are TGTGCCAGCAGGGGAAACCTACAACGCGGGAGAGGTACCGGGGAGCTGTTTTTT.

This clone has a single count. This chain links TRBV29-1 with TRBJ1-1, with 9 bases aligning to TRBD1. The CDR3 sequence is 13 residues long. Per the germline V gene, CDR1 is SQVTM and CDR2 is ANQGSEA. V was pared by 1 base and J by 8 bases, with 5 bases of the junction left unmatched. CDR3 residues: CSVEVGQGSEAFF. CDR3 sequence (DNA): TGCAGCGTTGAAGTGGGACAGGGATCAGAAGCTTTCTTT. The full variable domain, in which reference TRBV29-1 and TRBJ1-1 provide the parts outside the CDR3, is SAVISQKPSRDICQRGTSLTIQCQVDSQVTMMFWYRQQPGQSLTLIATANQGSEATYESGFVIDKFPISRPNLTFSTLTVSNMSPEDSSIYLCSVEVGQGSEAFFGQGTRLTVV.

The chain uses TRBV30 and TRBJ2-7; 7 bases line up with TRBD1. The germline V gene has CDR1 GTSNPN and CDR2 SVGIG (reference sequence). Unmatched junction bases numbered 8, after V lost 3 bases and J lost 3 bases. This CDR3 has 14 residues. CDR3 loop: CAWSSKGQIYEQYF. The CDR3 coding sequence is TGTGCCTGGAGCAGTAAGGGACAGATCTACGAGCAGTACTTC.

CDR3 DNA sequence: TGCAGCGTTGAAGTAGGGAGAGGGGGATTAAAACTGTTTTTT. It specifies CSVEVGRGGLKLFF. This chain joins TRBV29-1 and TRBJ1-4, with D perhaps matching TRBD1 (6 bases). This CDR3 has 14 amino acids. The V end was cut by 1 base, the J end by 10 bases, with 16 bases between. The germline V gene has CDR1 SQVTM and CDR2 ANQGSEA.

The chain links TRBV19 to TRBJ1-2; D may be TRBD1 (6 bases). The CDR3 covers 15 residues. Germline assignment: CDR1 LNHDA and CDR2 SQIVND (reference sequence). V was pared by 4 bases and J by 1 base, with 13 bases between. CDR3 in DNA: TGTGCCAGTAGTAGAGGACAGATTGTTAACTATGGCTACACCTTC. Translated: CASSRGQIVNYGYTF.

The V and J genes are TRBV5-1 and TRBJ2-7; D perhaps matches TRBD2 (6 bases). Germline CDR1 reads SGHRS; CDR2 reads YFSETQ. V gave up 4 bases and J gave up 2 bases, with 10 bases separating them. The CDR3 spans 13 residues. CDR3: CASSAGPTYEQYF. Written as DNA, the CDR3 is TGCGCCAGCAGCGCGGGGCCGACCTACGAGCAGTACTTC.

V is TRBV30 and J is TRBJ2-7; perhaps TRBD2 as D (6 bases). Germline CDR1 and CDR2: GTSNPN and SVGIG (reference sequence). CDR3 length equals 13 residues. V was pared by 3 bases and J by 7 bases, with 16 bases between. CDR3 in amino acids: CAWRKRAMGEQYF. As DNA, the CDR3 is TGTGCCTGGAGGAAGCGGGCAATGGGGGAGCAGTACTTC.

The J gene is TRBJ2-1, the V gene TRBV7-9; 7 nucleotides match TRBD1. CDR1 and CDR2 (germline): SEHNR, FQNEAQ (reference sequence). The CDR3 runs 16 residues. The V and J ends lost 7 bases and 3 bases, in that order; junction bases with no gene match: 12. The CDR3 sequence is CASTPGDRDSYNEQFF. The CDR3 nucleotides are TGTGCCAGCACCCCTGGGGACCGGGACAGCTACAATGAGCAGTTCTTC.

J is TRBJ2-2 and V is TRBV15; TRBD2 agrees at 10 bases. Germline lookup yields CDR1 LNHNV and CDR2 YYDKDF (reference sequence). V lost 1 base and J lost 7; bases outside the gene matches: 6. The CDR3 spans 16 residues. CDR3 DNA sequence: TGTGCCACCAGCAGAGTGGGGACTAGCGTTTACGGGGAGCTGTTTTTT. It is translated as CATSRVGTSVYGELFF. Combining the CDR3 with reference TRBV15 and TRBJ2-2 gives the whole variable domain DAMVIQNPRYQVTQFGKPVTLSCSQTLNHNVMYWYQQKSSQAPKLLFHYYDKDFNNEADTPDNFQSRRPNTSFCFLDIRSPGLGDTAMYLCATSRVGTSVYGELFFGEGSRLTVL.

This chain uses TRBV2 with TRBJ2-1, with 13 bases lining up with TRBD2. The CDR3 spans 14 residues. Germline loops: CDR1 SNHLY, CDR2 FYNNEI. V shed 6 bases and J 6 bases; nucleotides not matched to a gene: 2. CDR3 amino acids: CASRTSGRPNEQFF. The CDR3, as DNA: TGTGCCAGCAGGACTAGCGGGAGGCCCAATGAGCAGTTCTTC.